This TCR beta chain comes out of a study of CD8 T cells in ankylosing spondylitis. Study observations and caveats: Some of these motif variants have turned up before, in reports on reactive arthritis synovial fluid and blood. Matched synovial fluid from ankylosing spondylitis patients was reported to be enriched for disease-linked clones. Disease-linked clones were found to be CD8+ and relatively rare in peripheral blood. For ankylosing spondylitis blood, a TCR beta motif of eight or nine highly homologous variants appeared characteristic.

This clonotype was seen at least ten times. Its antigen is currently unknown. This CDR3 spans 17 amino acids. The germline V gene has CDR1 SGHAT and CDR2 FQNNGV. The ends lost 5 bases at V and 2 bases at J; junction bases unmatched: 10. By quantitative 5'-RACE with molecular barcodes, the TCR beta libraries were made. One entry per CDR3 protein results from TCRdb running MiXCR on the 5' RACE reads. Of about 450,000 distinct CDR3 sequences listed, roughly 25% are singletons. The genes are TRBV11-2 and TRBJ2-1; TRBD2 matches at 9 bases. The clonotype comes from a male donor with ankylosing spondylitis. The specimen sequenced was blood, either unsorted or a sorted T cell fraction (not recorded which). CDR3 protein: CASSPGRLADTYNEQFF. The CDR3 nucleotides read TGTGCCAGCAGCCCGGGCCGACTAGCGGATACCTACAATGAGCAGTTCTTC.